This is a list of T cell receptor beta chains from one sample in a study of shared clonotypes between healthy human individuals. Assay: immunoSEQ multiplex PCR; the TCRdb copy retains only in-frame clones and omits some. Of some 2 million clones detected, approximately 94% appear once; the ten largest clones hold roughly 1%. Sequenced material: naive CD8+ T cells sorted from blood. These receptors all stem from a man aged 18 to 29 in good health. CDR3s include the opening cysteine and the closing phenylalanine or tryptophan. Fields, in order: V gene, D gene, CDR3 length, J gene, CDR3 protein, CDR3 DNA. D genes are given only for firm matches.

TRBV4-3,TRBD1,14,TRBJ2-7,CASSPYRGDYEQYF,TGCGCCAGCAGCCCCTACAGGGGGGACTACGAGCAGTACTTC
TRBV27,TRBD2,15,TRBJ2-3,CASSLLAGVTDTQYF,TGTGCCAGCAGTCTATTAGCGGGGGTCACAGATACGCAGTATTTT
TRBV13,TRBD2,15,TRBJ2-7,CASSLTSGNSYGQYF,TGTGCCAGCAGCTTGACTAGCGGGAACTCCTACGGGCAGTACTTC
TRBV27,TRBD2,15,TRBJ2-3,CASSLLGTRGDTQYF,TGTGCCAGCAGTTTATTGGGGACTAGAGGAGATACGCAGTATTTT
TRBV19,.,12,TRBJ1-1,CASSLGSTEAFF,TGTGCCAGTAGTTTGGGGTCCACTGAAGCTTTCTTT
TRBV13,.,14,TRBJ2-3,CASSLGQGAGTQYF,TGTGCCAGCAGCTTAGGACAGGGAGCAGGGACGCAGTATTTT
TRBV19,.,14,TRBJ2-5,CASSVRGAQETQYF,TGTGCCAGTAGTGTCAGGGGGGCTCAAGAGACCCAGTACTTC
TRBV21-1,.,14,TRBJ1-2,CASSKPQGQDGYTF,TGTGCCAGCAGCAAACCACAGGGACAGGACGGCTACACCTTC
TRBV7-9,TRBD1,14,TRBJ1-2,CASSSGQGIYGYTF,TGTGCCAGCAGCTCCGGACAGGGCATCTATGGCTACACCTTC
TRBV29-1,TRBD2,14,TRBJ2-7,CSVGRTSGTYEQYF,TGCAGCGTTGGACGGACTAGCGGAACCTACGAGCAGTACTTC
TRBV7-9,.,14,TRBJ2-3,CASSLGRGTDTQYF,TGTGCCAGCAGCTTGGGCAGGGGTACAGATACGCAGTATTTT
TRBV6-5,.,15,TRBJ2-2,CASSYTGPGTGELFF,TGTGCCAGCAGTTATACGGGCCCGGGAACCGGGGAGCTGTTTTTT
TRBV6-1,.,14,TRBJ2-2,CASSLTMYTGELFF,TGTGCCAGCAGCTTGACAATGTACACCGGGGAGCTGTTTTTT